These 20 T cell receptor beta chains were sequenced from one sample in a study of regulatory T cells in long-lasting Graves disease (dated by TCRdb to about 2021). According to the study, the label for this sample's time point signals: persistent/refractory GD, antithyroid drugs over 5 years with positive TRAb. For both TCR sequencing and RNA sequencing, RNA was extracted from PBMCs in TRIzol. The library relied on multiplex PCR. The listed sequencing device is Illumina HiSeq 4000. TCR beta libraries were built with iRepertoire HTBI primers and Arm-PCR amplification of CDR3 regions. The public reads were reanalyzed by TCRdb: fastp trimming at Q25, MiXCR alignment, in-frame beta chains only. Each entry is one CDR3 protein sequence, shown with its most common DNA and genes. The sample table shows 400,000 or so distinct CDR3 sequences, and around 20% are seen once. The ten biggest clones cover around 20% of the sample.

This specimen consisted of peripheral blood mononuclear cells (PBMCs), obtained when the disease was refractory, from a patient treated with antithyroid drugs. These receptors originate from a female donor with Graves disease.

This clonotype was recorded many times. The J gene is TRBJ2-5, the V gene TRBV3-1, with unresolved D. Between the trimmed V and J ends, which lost 3 bases and 4 bases, there was a span of 12 bases. In germline, CDR1 is LGHDT, CDR2 YNNKEL (reference sequence). There are 14 residues in the CDR3. The CDR3 DNA follows: TGTGCCAGCAGCCACGCTGGGGATAGAGAGACCCAGTACTTC. Translation: CASSHAGDRETQYF.

The chain combines TRBV20-1 with TRBJ1-1, with unresolved D. The CDR3 length is 13 residues. Germline CDR1 is DFQATT and CDR2 is SNEGSKA (reference sequence). V was trimmed by 2 bases and J by 5 bases, leaving 12 bases between them. CDR3 amino acids: CSARPHSDTEAFF. The DNA of the CDR3 is TGCAGTGCTAGACCCCACAGTGATACTGAAGCTTTCTTT.

The CDR3 region is CASIPTRGPGANVLTF. As DNA, the CDR3 is TGTGCCAGCATCCCCACCAGGGGGCCTGGGGCCAACGTCCTGACTTTC. The V call is TRBV6-1, the J call TRBJ2-6; 8 bases fit TRBD1. The trim removed 7 bases at V and 2 bases at J, leaving 7 bases unmatched. CDR3 length: 16 amino acids. Germline V gene data show CDR1 as MNHNS and CDR2 as SASEGT.

This clonotype was observed once. J is TRBJ1-6 and V is TRBV4-3, with D maybe TRBD1 (6 bases). Looked up from germline, CDR1 is LGHNA and CDR2 is YSLEER. V shed 3 bases and J shed 10 bases, with 13 bases lying between them. This CDR3 has 14 amino acids. This CDR3 is CASSQDSGESPLHF. CDR3 nucleotides: TGCGCCAGCAGCCAGGACAGTGGGGAATCACCCCTCCACTTT.

This clonotype showed up many times. The chain employs TRBV30 and TRBJ1-4, with 9 positions matching TRBD1. The trim removed 1 base at V and 10 bases at J, leaving 7 bases unmatched. CDR3 size: 14 residues. Germline V gene sequence: CDR1 GTSNPN, CDR2 SVGIG (reference sequence). The CDR3 region is CAWSGDRADGKLFF. In DNA form, the CDR3 reads TGTGCCTGGAGTGGGGACAGGGCTGATGGAAAACTGTTTTTT.

This sequence joins TRBV6-1 and TRBJ1-6; perhaps TRBD1 as D (5 bases). V was trimmed by 5 bases and J by 7 bases, leaving 18 bases between them. The CDR3 has 16 amino acids. Germline V lookup: CDR1 MNHNS, CDR2 SASEGT. The CDR3 loop reads CASSKRQTSGNSPLHF. CDR3 DNA: TGTGCCAGCAGTAAGCGACAGACTTCGGGGAATTCACCCCTCCACTTT.

This clonotype was observed a handful of times. A much larger clone differs by one base, so this may be a read error. This rearrangement joins TRBV20-1 to TRBJ2-5, with 10 bases aligning to TRBD1. V lost 4 bases and J lost 4; bases outside the gene matches: 6. Germline V lookup: CDR1 DFQATT, CDR2 SNEGSKA (reference sequence). This CDR3 spans 14 amino acids. The DNA for the CDR3 is TGCAGTGCTACCGGGACAGGGGACATAGAGACCCAGTACTTC. Protein sequence: CSATGTGDIETQYF.

This chain connects TRBV20-1 to TRBJ1-3, with TRBD1 matching 8 bases. Trimming removed 3 bases from V and 0 bases from J; junction bases left unmatched: 10. Germline CDR1 DFQATT, CDR2 SNEGSKA (reference sequence). This CDR3 is built from 17 residues. The CDR3: CSASYGTGTRSGNTIYF. Here the CDR3 DNA reads TGCAGTGCTAGTTATGGGACAGGCACCCGCTCTGGAAACACCATATATTTT.

This chain joins TRBV19 and TRBJ1-2; D is ambiguous. The CDR3 sequence is 13 residues long. V lost 8 bases to trimming and J lost 7 bases, with 17 bases between them. The germline CDR1 and CDR2 sequences are LNHDA and SQIVND (reference sequence). The CDR3 reads CASREGPLGGYTF. CDR3 in DNA: TGTGCCAGTCGGGAGGGCCCCTTAGGTGGCTACACCTTC.

As for this clonotype: At one end the junction does not follow the germline gene, possibly because of a read error. This rearrangement joins TRBV6-1 to TRBJ2-5; perhaps TRBD2 as D (5 bases). This CDR3 comprises 12 residues. The germline V gene has CDR1 MNHNS and CDR2 SASEGT. The CDR3 loop reads CASSSVERIATF. As DNA, the CDR3 is TGTGCCAGCAGTAGTGTAGAACGGATAGCGACTTTC.

The chain has TRBV19 and TRBJ1-1; D ambiguous. Germline values: CDR1 LNHDA, CDR2 SQIVND (reference sequence). CDR3 length: 15 amino acids. V lost 5 bases to trimming and J lost 5 bases, with 18 bases between them. The CDR3 loop is CASSPRRVGLTEAFF. CDR3 nucleotides: TGTGCCAGTAGTCCACGGAGGGTAGGGCTGACTGAAGCTTTCTTT.

As to this clonotype: A junction end diverges from the germline sequence, so it may reflect a read error. The V and J genes are TRBV12-3 or TRBV12-4 and TRBJ2-7; tentatively, D is TRBD1 (5 bases). The CDR3 is 12 residues long. CDR3 loop: CASSLGAHEQYF. The CDR3 DNA follows: TGTGCCAGCAGCTTAGGGGCTCACGAGCAGTACTTC.

This rearrangement joins TRBV18 to TRBJ1-1, with 7 bases fitting TRBD1. The CDR3 covers 16 residues. Germline V lookup: CDR1 KGHSH, CDR2 LQKENI. Trimming cost V 6 bases and J 1 base; bases outside gene matches: 11. CDR3 sequence: CASSETGSAQNTEAFF. Here the CDR3 DNA reads TGTGCCAGCTCGGAGACAGGGAGCGCTCAGAACACTGAAGCTTTCTTT.

This clonotype has just one count. This chain connects TRBV20-1 to TRBJ2-7; tentatively, D is TRBD2 (6 bases). Per the germline V gene, CDR1 is DFQATT and CDR2 is SNEGSKA (reference sequence). The CDR3 runs 14 residues. V lost 3 bases and J 6 bases, leaving 18 bases between the germline ends. The chain's CDR3 is CSASPGTSVGEQYF. CDR3 nucleotide sequence: TGCAGTGCTAGTCCCGGGACTTCGGTCGGCGAGCAGTACTTC.

This clonotype was seen repeatedly, ten times or more. This sequence joins TRBV28 and TRBJ1-5, with TRBD1 matching 10 bases. The germline CDR1 and CDR2 sequences are MDHEN and SYDVKM. The junction had 7 bases not matched to a gene; V was cut back by 8 bases and J by 6 bases. CDR3 length equals 14 residues. CDR3 residues: CASVRQGAFQPQHF. The CDR3 coding sequence is TGTGCCAGCGTAAGACAGGGGGCCTTTCAGCCCCAGCATTTT. Full variable domain (rest looked up from reference TRBV28 and TRBJ1-5): DVKVTQSSRYLVKRTGEKVFLECVQDMDHENMFWYRQDPGLGLRLIYFSYDVKMKEKGDIPEGYSVSREKKERFSLILESASTNQTSMYLCASVRQGAFQPQHFGDGTRLSIL.

This clonotype was counted ten times or more. The chain uses TRBV6-5 and TRBJ2-7; the D call may be TRBD1 or TRBD2 (5 bases each). V gave up 2 bases and J gave up 6 bases, with 17 bases separating them. The CDR3 spans 15 residues. Looked up from germline, CDR1 is MNHEY and CDR2 is SVGAGI. CDR3 sequence reads: CASSYPTGPSREQYF. CDR3 in DNA: TGTGCCAGCAGTTACCCGACGGGGCCTAGTCGCGAGCAGTACTTC.

The rearrangement joins TRBV4-3 to TRBJ2-5; a possible D gene is TRBD2 (7 bases). CDR3 length: 14 amino acids. The germline gives CDR1 LGHNA, CDR2 YSLEER. Trimming removed 0 bases from V and 7 bases from J, with 12 bases in between. CDR3 loop: CASSQDRRGGTQYF. CDR3 DNA sequence: TGCGCCAGCAGCCAAGATCGTAGGGGGGGGACCCAGTACTTC.

The chain combines TRBV10-3 with TRBJ2-6, with D tentatively TRBD1 (6 bases). Trimming stripped 9 bases from V and 0 bases from J, with 12 bases between. CDR1 and CDR2 from the germline V gene are ENHRY and SYGVKD. The CDR3 has 15 residues. CDR3 loop: CAILQGYSGANVLTF. CDR3 nucleotide sequence: TGTGCCATTCTACAGGGATACTCTGGGGCCAACGTCCTGACTTTC.

This chain connects TRBV11-2 to TRBJ1-5, with a possible D match to TRBD1 (5 bases). V lost 0 bases, J lost 0 bases, and 9 bases lay in between. Per the germline V gene, CDR1 is SGHAT and CDR2 is FQNNGV. The CDR3 consists of 16 residues. The CDR3 DNA is TGTGCCAGCAGCTTAGAACCGGGGCTTAGCAATCAGCCCCAGCATTTT. Amino acids: CASSLEPGLSNQPQHF.

The rearrangement uses TRBV7-6 and TRBJ2-7; D perhaps matches TRBD2 (5 bases). Germline CDR1 is SGHVS and CDR2 is FNYEAQ. This CDR3 contains 14 residues. The V gene lost 2 bases and the J gene lost 7 bases, with 15 bases spanning the gap. The CDR3 bases are TGTGCCAGCAGCTTAACTAGTATTTTTTGGGAGCAGTACTTC. Translating it yields CASSLTSIFWEQYF.